What follows is one T cell receptor (beta chain) and its context. This CDR3 has 15 amino acids. Germline V gene data show CDR1 as SGHRS and CDR2 as YFSETQ. The germline V and J ends were trimmed by 0 bases and 3 bases, with 9 bases remaining between them. The record originates from a study of blood T cell repertoires in COVID-19. Study details: Italy, Spain and the United States were the sources of the convalescent and acute COVID-19 samples.

Data came from immunoSEQ multiplex PCR; TCRdb stores just in-frame clones and leaves some out. The table lists over 200,000 clones, 75% to 90% of them singletons. The source is a woman aged 45-59 years who had recovered from COVID-19. V is TRBV5-1 and J is TRBJ2-2; perhaps TRBD2 as D (5 bases). Sample: PBMCs or T cells enriched from blood (not recorded which). The CDR3 nucleotides read TGCGCCAGCAGCTTGGTCGGGGATTACACCGGGGAGCTGTTTTTT. The encoded protein is CASSLVGDYTGELFF.